Each of the 28 T cell receptor beta chains below was sequenced from the same sample in a study of blood T cells in healthy people across ages. Primers used in a second PCR of about 7 to 11 cycles were a sample-barcoded 5' primer and a J-beta primer mix. TCRdb re-derived calls from the 5' RACE reads in MiXCR, one entry per CDR3 protein. The sample carries hundreds of thousands of distinct CDR3 sequences, 48% recorded once. Material for sequencing was blood. These receptors were collected from a man between 25 and 39 years old in good health.

The V and J genes are TRBV30 and TRBJ1-2; 8 positions agree with TRBD1. The germline CDR1 and CDR2 sequences are GTSNPN and SVGIG (reference sequence). CDR3 length: 12 residues. V was clipped by 3 bases and J by 7 bases; unmatched bases: 4. CDR3 nucleotide sequence: TGTGCCTGGAGGCCGACAGGGGCTGGCTACACCTTC. Translation gives CAWRPTGAGYTF.

The table lists this clonotype with many counts. The chain recombines TRBV29-1 with TRBJ2-3; 10 nucleotides match TRBD2. V gave up 3 bases and J gave up 4 bases; unmatched junction bases: 16. This CDR3 contains 18 residues. Germline CDR1 SQVTM, CDR2 ANQGSEA. The CDR3 spells CSVDGASTSGWDADTQYF. In nucleotides, the CDR3 is TGCAGCGTTGACGGGGCGTCGACTAGCGGGTGGGACGCAGATACGCAGTATTTT.

V and J are TRBV27 and TRBJ2-1; the D gene is possibly TRBD1 (6 bases). Trimming shortened V by 6 bases and J by 5 bases, and 14 bases separated the two germline ends. The V gene's germline CDR1 is MNHEY and CDR2 SMNVEV (reference sequence). This CDR3 is built from 14 residues. CDR3 region: CASREPGVHNEQFF. The DNA of the CDR3 is TGTGCCAGCAGGGAACCAGGGGTCCACAATGAGCAGTTCTTC.

The rearrangement links TRBV29-1 to TRBJ2-5; D remains unclear. Germline values: CDR1 SQVTM, CDR2 ANQGSEA. The CDR3 is 13 residues long. V dropped 0 bases and J dropped 2 bases, with 7 bases sitting between them. CDR3 residues: CSVEDPSQETQYF. CDR3 in DNA: TGCAGCGTTGAAGATCCGTCTCAAGAGACCCAGTACTTC.

This clonotype was detected a few times. The chain links TRBV4-1 to TRBJ1-4, with D unclear. There are 12 residues in the CDR3. The germline V and J ends were trimmed by 4 bases and 7 bases, with 7 bases remaining between them. Germline V CDR1 and CDR2: MGHRA, YSYEKL. CDR3 bases: TGCGCCAGCAGCCCGGACGGTGAAAAACTGTTTTTT. It yields the protein CASSPDGEKLFF.

The chain couples TRBV27 to TRBJ1-6; D may be TRBD1 (5 bases). V was cut by 4 bases and J by 10 bases, with 20 bases left in between. CDR3 length: 16 residues. CDR1 MNHEY and CDR2 SMNVEV come from the germline V gene (reference sequence). The CDR3 DNA sequence: TGTGCCAGCAGTTCCCCCGACCGGGGGTACTGGTCACCCCTCCACTTT. Amino acids: CASSSPDRGYWSPLHF.

This clonotype was observed a few times. The chain combines TRBV6-6 with TRBJ2-3; D gene unclear. Germline V gene lookup returns CDR1 MNHNY and CDR2 SVGAGI (reference sequence). Trimming took 2 bases from V and 2 from J, leaving 5 bases between them. This CDR3 contains 13 residues. This CDR3 reads CASSYEPTDTQYF. DNA for the CDR3: TGTGCCAGCAGTTACGAGCCCACAGATACGCAGTATTTT.

The chain recombines TRBV6-5 with TRBJ1-1; TRBD1 aligns across 7 bases. Germline V lookup: CDR1 MNHEY, CDR2 SVGAGI. The CDR3 extends over 17 amino acids. The V and J ends lost 2 bases and 3 bases, in that order; junction bases with no gene match: 12. DNA for the CDR3: TGTGCCAGCAGTTACGCCACAGGACAGGTTTTGTACACTGAAGCTTTCTTT. It translates to CASSYATGQVLYTEAFF.

The chain combines TRBV7-9 with TRBJ1-1; D not resolved. Germline V lookup: CDR1 SEHNR, CDR2 FQNEAQ (reference sequence). With 2 bases removed from V and 11 bases from J, the gap between germline ends came to 15 bases. The CDR3 covers 13 residues. In nucleotides, the CDR3 is TGTGCCAGCAGCTTAAAAGATCCTAGGGATGCTTTCTTT. This sequence encodes CASSLKDPRDAFF.

This rearrangement joins TRBV5-6 to TRBJ2-3; TRBD1 matches 9 bases. V was pared by 3 bases and J by 0 bases, with 11 bases of the junction left unmatched. Germline CDR1 and CDR2: SGHDT and YYEEEE. The CDR3 has 18 amino acids. CDR3 DNA: TGTGCCAGCAGCTCAACCGGGACAGGGAGCGACAGCACAGATACGCAGTATTTT. Encoded protein: CASSSTGTGSDSTDTQYF.

As regards this clonotype: The conserved phenylalanine or tryptophan normally closing the CDR3 is absent here, so this likely arose from a read error. V and J are TRBV7-9 and TRBJ2-4; 10 bases are a match to TRBD1. Germline V CDR1 and CDR2: SEHNR, FQNEAQ (reference sequence). Trimming took 5 bases from V and 0 from J; bases not matched to a gene: 4. The CDR3 totals 16 residues. The CDR3 sequence is CASSLGQGLAKNIQYL. The DNA for the CDR3 is TGTGCCAGCAGCCTGGGACAGGGGTTAGCCAAAAACATTCAGTACCTC.

Only one count was recorded for this clonotype. The genes are TRBV20-1 and TRBJ1-6; D remains unclear. Germline V gene lookup returns CDR1 DFQATT and CDR2 SNEGSKA (reference sequence). Trimming removed 6 bases from V and 0 bases from J, with 12 bases in between. This CDR3 comprises 15 residues. Here the CDR3 reads CSAIFESSYNSPLHF. Written as DNA, the CDR3 is TGCAGTGCCATCTTCGAGAGCTCCTATAATTCACCCCTCCACTTT.

The chain has TRBV9 and TRBJ1-4; 10 positions match TRBD1. The germline gives CDR1 SGDLS, CDR2 YYNGEE. This CDR3 has 16 residues. V was clipped by 3 bases and J by 7 bases; unmatched bases: 9. CDR3 sequence reads: CASSASSGTGVEKLFF. DNA of the CDR3: TGTGCCAGCAGCGCATCCTCCGGGACAGGGGTTGAAAAACTGTTTTTT.

This clonotype was detected ten times or more. The rearrangement joins TRBV20-1 to TRBJ2-7; TRBD1 matches at 8 bases. The V segment lost 7 bases and the J segment 2 bases; nucleotides outside the gene matches: 7. This CDR3 is built from 13 residues. Germline assignment: CDR1 DFQATT and CDR2 SNEGSKA (reference sequence). This chain's CDR3 is CSGQDREPYEQYF. The CDR3, as DNA: TGCAGTGGGCAGGACAGGGAGCCCTACGAGCAGTACTTC.

This CDR3 is CASSRPSRLAGAYEQYF. The CDR3, as DNA: TGTGCCAGCAGCCGGCCTAGTCGACTAGCGGGGGCCTACGAGCAGTACTTC. The chain joins TRBV4-2 to TRBJ2-7; 12 positions agree with TRBD2. Germline V gene data show CDR1 as LGHNA and CDR2 as YNFKEQ. The CDR3 runs to 17 residues. The V segment lost 4 bases and the J segment 2 bases; nucleotides outside the gene matches: 9.

The V call is TRBV15, the J call TRBJ2-7, with 7 bases lining up with TRBD1. There are 18 residues in the CDR3. Germline assignment: CDR1 LNHNV and CDR2 YYDKDF (reference sequence). With V trimmed by 3 bases and J by 1 base, 15 bases remained unmatched. The CDR3 DNA sequence: TGTGCCACCAGCAGTCACGGAGGTGGGACAGAGATTTCCTACGAGCAGTACTTC. Encoded protein: CATSSHGGGTEISYEQYF. Full variable domain (remainder filled in from reference TRBV15 and TRBJ2-7): DAMVIQNPRYQVTQFGKPVTLSCSQTLNHNVMYWYQQKSSQAPKLLFHYYDKDFNNEADTPDNFQSRRPNTSFCFLDIRSPGLGDTAMYLCATSSHGGGTEISYEQYFGPGTRLTVT.

The V and J genes are TRBV20-1 and TRBJ2-5, with TRBD1 as a possible D gene (5 bases). Germline CDR1 and CDR2: DFQATT and SNEGSKA (reference sequence). CDR3 length equals 16 residues. V lost 0 bases and J 0 bases, leaving 14 bases between the germline ends. This CDR3 reads CSARDGGRGNQETQYF. The CDR3 region has the DNA TGCAGTGCTAGAGATGGTGGAAGGGGAAACCAAGAGACCCAGTACTTC.

This chain joins TRBV5-1 and TRBJ2-3, with 9 bases identical to TRBD1. CDR3 length: 15 residues. V shed 4 bases, J shed 3 bases, and the junction held 6 bases outside the gene matches. Looked up from germline, CDR1 is SGHRS and CDR2 is YFSETQ. The chain's CDR3 is CASSPTGGMTDTQYF. CDR3 DNA: TGCGCCAGCAGCCCGACAGGGGGGATGACAGATACGCAGTATTTT.

A word on this clonotype: A read error may produce the germline difference seen at one junction end. This chain connects TRBV6-1 to TRBJ2-3; tentatively, D is TRBD2 (6 bases). The CDR3 length is 16 residues. Germline V CDR1 and CDR2: MNHNS, SASEGT. The DNA for the CDR3 is TGTGCCAGCAGTGGTCAAACGGGACTCAGCACAGATACGCAGTCTTTT. It codes for CASSGQTGLSTDTQSF.

CDR3 sequence (DNA): TGCAGCGTGAATATTGGGTACAGGGGGCCGGAATACCAAGAGACCCAGTACTTC. Translating it yields CSVNIGYRGPEYQETQYF. J is TRBJ2-5 and V is TRBV29-1, with 9 bases fitting TRBD1. V trimming: 6 bases; J trimming: 0 bases; junction bases outside the gene matches: 17. The CDR3 spans 18 residues. Per germline, CDR1 SQVTM and CDR2 ANQGSEA.

The rearrangement joins TRBV6-5 to TRBJ1-5, with D uncertain. CDR1 is MNHEY, CDR2 SVGAGI, per germline. The V gene lost 6 bases and the J gene lost 0 bases, with 15 bases spanning the gap. The CDR3 is 16 amino acids. The CDR3 DNA reads TGTGCCAGCAGGATCAGGCCGGGCCGTAGCAATCAGCCCCAGCATTTT. This sequence encodes CASRIRPGRSNQPQHF.

This chain links TRBV7-9 with TRBJ2-1; the D is unclear. The germline V gene encodes CDR1 SEHNR and CDR2 FQNEAQ (reference sequence). V was pared by 2 bases and J by 5 bases, with 19 bases between. The CDR3 length is 17 residues. The chain's CDR3 is CASSLSGKSIKHNEQFF. The CDR3 nucleotides are TGTGCCAGCAGCTTATCGGGCAAGTCAATAAAACACAATGAGCAGTTCTTC.

The V and J genes are TRBV10-3 and TRBJ2-3, with D possibly TRBD2 on 6 matching bases. In germline, CDR1 is ENHRY, CDR2 SYGVKD. V was pared by 6 bases and J by 1 base, with 17 bases between. The CDR3 has 16 residues. The CDR3 nucleotides read TGTGCCATCAGGGAGGGACTCACAGGTGGCACAGATACGCAGTATTTT. It translates to CAIREGLTGGTDTQYF.

This clonotype has more than one count but fewer than ten. This chain links TRBV9 with TRBJ2-1; weak D call: TRBD1 (6 bases). CDR1 SGDLS and CDR2 YYNGEE come from the germline V gene. V was pared by 2 bases and J by 2 bases, with 11 bases between. There are 15 residues in the CDR3. CDR3 region: CASSVGTLTYNEQFF. Here the CDR3 DNA reads TGTGCCAGCAGCGTCGGGACACTCACCTACAATGAGCAGTTCTTC.

The CDR3 loop reads CSAPGTGQGSYEQYF. CDR3 DNA: TGCAGTGCCCCAGGTACGGGACAGGGGTCGTACGAGCAGTACTTC. The chain carries TRBV20-1 and TRBJ2-7; 10 bases match TRBD1. Trimming removed 6 bases from V and 4 bases from J; junction bases left unmatched: 12. Germline lookup yields CDR1 DFQATT and CDR2 SNEGSKA (reference sequence). The CDR3 consists of 15 residues.

This clonotype has more than one count but fewer than ten. The CDR3 is CASRGTEETQYF. The CDR3 DNA is TGTGCCAGCAGGGGGACTGAAGAGACCCAGTACTTC. The V gene is TRBV9, the J gene TRBJ2-5; TRBD2 is a possible D gene (6 bases). CDR1 and CDR2 from the germline V gene are SGDLS and YYNGEE. This CDR3 spans 12 amino acids. V was trimmed by 5 bases and J by 3 bases, leaving 8 bases between them.

The J gene is TRBJ2-2, the V gene TRBV12-3 or TRBV12-4; 7 bases agree with TRBD1. The CDR3 consists of 13 residues. The J segment lost 9 bases and the V segment lost 7 bases, leaving 8 bases of the junction unmatched. As DNA, the CDR3 is TGTGCCAGCACCCCGACAGGGACCCGGGAGCTGTTTTTT. It yields the protein CASTPTGTRELFF.

The rearrangement joins TRBV4-2 to TRBJ2-4; D call uncertain. This CDR3 region has 13 residues. V shed 1 base and J shed 13 bases, with 14 bases lying between them. Germline V gene sequence: CDR1 LGHNA, CDR2 YNFKEQ. CDR3: CASSQGLDYKQYF. Here the CDR3 DNA reads TGTGCCAGCAGCCAAGGGCTAGATTACAAGCAGTACTTC.